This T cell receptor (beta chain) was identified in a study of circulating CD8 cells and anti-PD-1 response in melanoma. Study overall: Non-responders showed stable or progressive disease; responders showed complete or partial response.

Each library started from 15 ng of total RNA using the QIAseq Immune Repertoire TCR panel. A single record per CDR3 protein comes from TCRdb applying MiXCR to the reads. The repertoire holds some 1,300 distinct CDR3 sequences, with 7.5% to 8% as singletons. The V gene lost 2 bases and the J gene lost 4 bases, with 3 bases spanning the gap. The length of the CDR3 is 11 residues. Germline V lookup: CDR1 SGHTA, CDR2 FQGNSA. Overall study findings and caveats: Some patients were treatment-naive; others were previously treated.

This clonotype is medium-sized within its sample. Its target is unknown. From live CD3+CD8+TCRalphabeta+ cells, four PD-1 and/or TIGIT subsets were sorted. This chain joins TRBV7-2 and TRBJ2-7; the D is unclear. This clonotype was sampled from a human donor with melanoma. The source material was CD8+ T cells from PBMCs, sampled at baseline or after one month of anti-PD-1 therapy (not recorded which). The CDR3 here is CASSLRYEQYF. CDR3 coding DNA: TGTGCCAGCAGCTTACGGTACGAGCAGTACTTC.